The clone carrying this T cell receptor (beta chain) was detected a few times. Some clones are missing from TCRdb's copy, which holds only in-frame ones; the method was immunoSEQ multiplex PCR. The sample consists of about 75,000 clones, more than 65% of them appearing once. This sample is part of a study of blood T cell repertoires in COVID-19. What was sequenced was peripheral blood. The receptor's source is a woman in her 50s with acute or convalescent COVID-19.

CDR3 bases: TGTGCCAGCAGCTTAGCCCCAACCCCCCAGGTTGAAGCTTTCTTT. It is translated as CASSLAPTPQVEAFF. The V gene is TRBV7-6, the J gene TRBJ1-1, with unresolved D. CDR1 is SGHVS, CDR2 FNYEAQ, per germline. CDR3 length equals 15 residues. The ends were cut back, 0 bases at V and 7 bases at J, with 15 bases in the middle.